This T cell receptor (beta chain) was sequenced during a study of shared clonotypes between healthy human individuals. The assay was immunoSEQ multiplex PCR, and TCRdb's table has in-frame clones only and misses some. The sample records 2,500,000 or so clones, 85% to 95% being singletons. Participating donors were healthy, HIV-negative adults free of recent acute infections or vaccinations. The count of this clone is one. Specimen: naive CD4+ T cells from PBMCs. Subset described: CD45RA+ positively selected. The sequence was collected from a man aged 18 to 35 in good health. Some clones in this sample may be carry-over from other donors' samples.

The CDR3 loop is CASSPTGASTAGANVLTF. In nucleotides, the CDR3 is TGTGCCAGCTCACCAACAGGGGCTAGTACTGCTGGGGCCAACGTCCTGACTTTC. This chain links TRBV18 with TRBJ2-6; 7 bases map to TRBD1. Trimming removed 2 bases from V and 2 bases from J; junction bases left unmatched: 9. From germline, CDR1 is KGHSH and CDR2 LQKENI. The CDR3 contains 18 residues.